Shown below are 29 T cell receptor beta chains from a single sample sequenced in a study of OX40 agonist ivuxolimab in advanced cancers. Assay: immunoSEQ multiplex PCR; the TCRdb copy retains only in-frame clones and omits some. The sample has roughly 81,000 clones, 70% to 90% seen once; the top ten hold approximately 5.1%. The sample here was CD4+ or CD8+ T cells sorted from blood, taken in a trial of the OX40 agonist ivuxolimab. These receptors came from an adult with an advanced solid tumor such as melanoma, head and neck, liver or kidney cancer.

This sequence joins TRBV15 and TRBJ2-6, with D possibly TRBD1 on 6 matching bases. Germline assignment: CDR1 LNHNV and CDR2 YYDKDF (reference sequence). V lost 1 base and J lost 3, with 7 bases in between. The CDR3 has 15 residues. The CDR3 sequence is CATSRGGLGANVLTF. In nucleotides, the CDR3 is TGTGCCACCAGCAGAGGGGGGCTTGGGGCCAACGTCCTGACTTTC.

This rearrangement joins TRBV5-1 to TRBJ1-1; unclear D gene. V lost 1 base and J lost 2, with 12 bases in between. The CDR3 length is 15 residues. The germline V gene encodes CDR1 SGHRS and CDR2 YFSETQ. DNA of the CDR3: TGCGCCAGCAGCTTGTTCGTCGGGGAAAACACTGAAGCTTTCTTT. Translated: CASSLFVGENTEAFF.

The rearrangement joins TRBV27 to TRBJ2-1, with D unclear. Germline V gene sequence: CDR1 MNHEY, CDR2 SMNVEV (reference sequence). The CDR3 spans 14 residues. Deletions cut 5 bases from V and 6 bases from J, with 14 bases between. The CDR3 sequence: CASSGRPLGNEQFF. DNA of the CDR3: TGTGCCAGCAGTGGCCGGCCCCTAGGCAATGAGCAGTTCTTC.

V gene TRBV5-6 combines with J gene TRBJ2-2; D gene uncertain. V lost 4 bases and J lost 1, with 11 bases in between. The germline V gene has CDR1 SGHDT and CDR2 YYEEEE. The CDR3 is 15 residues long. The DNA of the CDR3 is TGTGCCAGCAGCCAAGGCAGGAGGAACACCGGGGAGCTGTTTTTT. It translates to CASSQGRRNTGELFF. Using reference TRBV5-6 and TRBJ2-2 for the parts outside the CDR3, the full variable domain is DAGVTQSPTHLIKTRGQQVTLRCSPKSGHDTVSWYQQALGQGPQFIFQYYEEEERQRGNFPDRFSGHQFPNYSSELNVNALLLGDSALYLCASSQGRRNTGELFFGEGSRLTVL.

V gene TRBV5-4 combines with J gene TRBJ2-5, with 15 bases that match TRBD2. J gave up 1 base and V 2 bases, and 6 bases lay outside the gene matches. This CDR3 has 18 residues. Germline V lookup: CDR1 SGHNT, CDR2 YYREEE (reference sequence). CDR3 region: CASSLGTSGGSAQETQYF. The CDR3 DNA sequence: TGTGCCAGCAGCTTAGGGACTAGCGGGGGGTCTGCCCAAGAGACCCAGTACTTC.

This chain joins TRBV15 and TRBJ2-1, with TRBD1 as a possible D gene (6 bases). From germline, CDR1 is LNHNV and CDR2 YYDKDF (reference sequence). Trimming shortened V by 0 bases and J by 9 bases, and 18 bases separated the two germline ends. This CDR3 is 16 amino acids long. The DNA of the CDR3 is TGTGCCACCAGCAGAGATGGGGGCTACCCCGCGGGTGAGCAGTTCTTC. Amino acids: CATSRDGGYPAGEQFF.

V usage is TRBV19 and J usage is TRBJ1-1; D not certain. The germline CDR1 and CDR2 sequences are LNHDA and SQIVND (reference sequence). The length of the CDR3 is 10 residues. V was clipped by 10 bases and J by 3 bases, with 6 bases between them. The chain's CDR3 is CATGYTEAFF. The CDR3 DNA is TGTGCCACAGGTTACACTGAAGCTTTCTTT.

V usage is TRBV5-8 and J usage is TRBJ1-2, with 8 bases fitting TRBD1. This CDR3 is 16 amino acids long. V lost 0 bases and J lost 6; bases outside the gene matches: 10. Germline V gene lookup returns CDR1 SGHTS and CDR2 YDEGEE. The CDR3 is CASSLADRALIHGYTF. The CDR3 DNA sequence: TGTGCCAGCAGCTTGGCGGACAGGGCTCTAATCCATGGCTACACCTTC.

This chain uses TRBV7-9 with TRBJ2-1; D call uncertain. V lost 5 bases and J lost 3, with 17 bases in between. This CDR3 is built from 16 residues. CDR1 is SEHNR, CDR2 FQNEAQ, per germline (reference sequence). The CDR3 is CASSRLRTSDYNEQFF. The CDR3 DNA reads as TGTGCCAGCAGCCGGCTTAGGACGTCGGACTACAATGAGCAGTTCTTC. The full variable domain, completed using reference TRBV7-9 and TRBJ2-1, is DTGVSQNPRHKITKRGQNVTFRCDPISEHNRLYWYRQTLGQGPEFLTYFQNEAQLEKSRLLSDRFSAERPKGSFSTLEIQRTEQGDSAMYLCASSRLRTSDYNEQFFGPGTRLTVL.

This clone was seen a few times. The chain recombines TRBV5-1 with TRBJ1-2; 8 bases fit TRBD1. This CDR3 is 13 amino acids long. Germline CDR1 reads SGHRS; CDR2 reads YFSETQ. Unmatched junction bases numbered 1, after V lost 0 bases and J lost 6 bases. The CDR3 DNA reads TGCGCCAGCAGCTTGGTCAGGGGGCATGGCTACACCTTC. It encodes CASSLVRGHGYTF.

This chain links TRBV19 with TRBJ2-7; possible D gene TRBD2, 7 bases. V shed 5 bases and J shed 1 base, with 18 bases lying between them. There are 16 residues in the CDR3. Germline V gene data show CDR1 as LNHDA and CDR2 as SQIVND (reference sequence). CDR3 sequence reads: CASSPNLGGPSYEQYF. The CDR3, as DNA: TGTGCCAGTAGTCCTAACTTGGGGGGGCCTTCCTACGAGCAGTACTTC. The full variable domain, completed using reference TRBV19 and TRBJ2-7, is DGGITQSPKYLFRKEGQNVTLSCEQNLNHDAMYWYRQDPGQGLRLIYYSQIVNDFQKGDIAEGYSVSREKKESFPLTVTSAQKNPTAFYLCASSPNLGGPSYEQYFGPGTRLTVT.

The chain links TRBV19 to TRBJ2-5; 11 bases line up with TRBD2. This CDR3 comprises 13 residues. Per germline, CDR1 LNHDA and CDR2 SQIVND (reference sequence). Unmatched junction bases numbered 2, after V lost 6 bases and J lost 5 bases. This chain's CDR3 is CASRLAGAETQYF. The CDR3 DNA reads TGTGCCAGTAGACTAGCGGGAGCCGAGACCCAGTACTTC.

In nucleotides, the CDR3 is TGTGCCAGAAGCTTGGAGGGTAGGGGAAAAAAAGAGACCCAGTACTTC. This sequence encodes CARSLEGRGKKETQYF. The chain joins TRBV5-3 to TRBJ2-5, with D possibly matching TRBD1 (5 bases). TRBV5-3 qualifies as an ORF whose function is uncertain. This CDR3 has 16 amino acids. V was clipped by 0 bases and J by 3 bases, with 15 bases between them.

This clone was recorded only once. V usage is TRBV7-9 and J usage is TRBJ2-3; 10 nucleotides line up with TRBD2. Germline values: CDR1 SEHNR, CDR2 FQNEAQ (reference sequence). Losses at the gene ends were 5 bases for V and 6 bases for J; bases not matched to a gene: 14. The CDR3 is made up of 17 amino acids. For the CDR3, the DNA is TGTGCCAGCAGCATTTGGACTAGCGGAAAGCAAGGGGATACGCAGTATTTT. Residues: CASSIWTSGKQGDTQYF.

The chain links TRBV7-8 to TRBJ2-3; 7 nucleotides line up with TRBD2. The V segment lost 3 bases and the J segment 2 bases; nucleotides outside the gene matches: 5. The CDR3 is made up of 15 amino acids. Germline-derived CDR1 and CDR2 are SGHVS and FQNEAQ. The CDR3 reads CASSFLAELTDTQYF. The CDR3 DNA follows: TGTGCCAGCAGCTTCCTAGCGGAGCTCACAGATACGCAGTATTTT. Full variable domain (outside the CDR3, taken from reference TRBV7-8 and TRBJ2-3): GAGVSQSPRYKVAKRGQDVALRCDPISGHVSLFWYQQALGQGPEFLTYFQNEAQLDKSGLPSDRFFAERPEGSVSTLKIQRTQQEDSAVYLCASSFLAELTDTQYFGPGTRLTVL.

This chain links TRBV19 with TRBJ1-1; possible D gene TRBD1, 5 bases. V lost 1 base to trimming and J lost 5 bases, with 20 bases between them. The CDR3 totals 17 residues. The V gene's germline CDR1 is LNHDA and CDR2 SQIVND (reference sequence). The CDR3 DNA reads TGTGCCAGTAGTATAGGTGGAACCGGGGGATCAGAAACTGAAGCTTTCTTT. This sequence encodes CASSIGGTGGSETEAFF.

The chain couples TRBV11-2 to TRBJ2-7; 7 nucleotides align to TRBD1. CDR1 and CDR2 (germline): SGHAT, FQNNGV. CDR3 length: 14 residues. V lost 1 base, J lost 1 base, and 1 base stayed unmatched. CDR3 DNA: TGTGCCAGCAGCTTAGCACAGGGGTCCTACGAGCAGTACTTC. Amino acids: CASSLAQGSYEQYF.

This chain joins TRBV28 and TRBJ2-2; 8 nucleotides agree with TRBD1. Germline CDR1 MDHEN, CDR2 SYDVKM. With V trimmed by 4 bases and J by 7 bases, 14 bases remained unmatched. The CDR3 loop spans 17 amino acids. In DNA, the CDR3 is TGTGCCAGCAGTTCCCCCGGGACAGGCGCTATGGTCGGGGAGCTGTTTTTT. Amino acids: CASSSPGTGAMVGELFF.

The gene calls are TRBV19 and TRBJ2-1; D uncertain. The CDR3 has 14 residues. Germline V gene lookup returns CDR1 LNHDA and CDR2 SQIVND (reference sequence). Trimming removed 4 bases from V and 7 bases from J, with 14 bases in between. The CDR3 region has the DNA TGTGCCAGTAGTAGTGGGATTGCGGTAAATGAGCAGTTCTTC. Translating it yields CASSSGIAVNEQFF.

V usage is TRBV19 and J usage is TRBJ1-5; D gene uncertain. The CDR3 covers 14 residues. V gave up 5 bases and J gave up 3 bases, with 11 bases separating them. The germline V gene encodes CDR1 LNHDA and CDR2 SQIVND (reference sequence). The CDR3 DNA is TGTGCCAGTAGTCTCAGAGAAACCAATCAGCCCCAGCATTTT. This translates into CASSLRETNQPQHF.

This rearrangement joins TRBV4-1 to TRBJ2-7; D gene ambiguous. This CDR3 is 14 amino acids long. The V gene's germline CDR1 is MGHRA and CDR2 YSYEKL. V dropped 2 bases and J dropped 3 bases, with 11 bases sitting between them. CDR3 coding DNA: TGCGCCAGCAGCCAACCCACAGTGAGCTACGAGCAGTACTTC. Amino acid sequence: CASSQPTVSYEQYF.

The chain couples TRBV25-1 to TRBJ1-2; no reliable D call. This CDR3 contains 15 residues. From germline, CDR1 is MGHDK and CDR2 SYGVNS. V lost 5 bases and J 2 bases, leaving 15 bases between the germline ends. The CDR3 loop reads CASSQGRVVNYGYTF. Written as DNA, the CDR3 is TGTGCCAGCAGTCAAGGAAGGGTGGTGAACTATGGCTACACCTTC.

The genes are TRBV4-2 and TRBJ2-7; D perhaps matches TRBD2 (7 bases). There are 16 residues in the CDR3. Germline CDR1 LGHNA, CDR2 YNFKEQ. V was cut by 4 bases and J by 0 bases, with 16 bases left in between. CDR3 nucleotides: TGTGCCAGCAGCCCTGCCGGGGGGCGGCTCTCCTACGAGCAGTACTTC. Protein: CASSPAGGRLSYEQYF.

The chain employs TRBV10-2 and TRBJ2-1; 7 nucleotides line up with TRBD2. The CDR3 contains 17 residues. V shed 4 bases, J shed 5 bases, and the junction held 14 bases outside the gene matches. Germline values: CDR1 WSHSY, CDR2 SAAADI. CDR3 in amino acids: CASSALDYGGGNNEQFF. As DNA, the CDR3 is TGCGCCAGCAGTGCGCTAGACTATGGGGGGGGAAACAATGAGCAGTTCTTC.

The CDR3 DNA reads TGTGCCAGCAGCTTAGGGGCAGGACAGAGGAGCACAGATACGCAGTATTTT. Translated: CASSLGAGQRSTDTQYF. V gene TRBV7-9 combines with J gene TRBJ2-3; D possibly corresponds to TRBD1 (6 bases). This CDR3 is built from 17 residues. The germline V gene encodes CDR1 SEHNR and CDR2 FQNEAQ (reference sequence). The ends were cut back, 1 base at V and 0 bases at J, with 14 bases in the middle.

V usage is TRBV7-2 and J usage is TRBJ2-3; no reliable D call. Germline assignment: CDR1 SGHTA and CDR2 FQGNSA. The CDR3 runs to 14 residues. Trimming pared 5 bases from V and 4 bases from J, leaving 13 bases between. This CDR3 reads CASSPGPGADTQYF. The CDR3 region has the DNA TGTGCCAGCAGCCCAGGACCCGGAGCAGATACGCAGTATTTT.

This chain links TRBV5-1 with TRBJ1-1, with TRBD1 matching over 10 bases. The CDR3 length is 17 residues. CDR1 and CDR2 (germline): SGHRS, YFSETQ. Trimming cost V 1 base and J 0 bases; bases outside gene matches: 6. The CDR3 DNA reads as TGCGCCAGCAGCTTGTTGACAGGGGGCTCGATGAACACTGAAGCTTTCTTT. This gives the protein CASSLLTGGSMNTEAFF.

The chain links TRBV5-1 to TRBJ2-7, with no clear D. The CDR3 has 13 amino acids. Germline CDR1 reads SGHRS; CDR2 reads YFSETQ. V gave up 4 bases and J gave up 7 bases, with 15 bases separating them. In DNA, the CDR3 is TGCGCCAGCAGCCCCGTGGTCGGTGAAGAGCAGTACTTC. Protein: CASSPVVGEEQYF.

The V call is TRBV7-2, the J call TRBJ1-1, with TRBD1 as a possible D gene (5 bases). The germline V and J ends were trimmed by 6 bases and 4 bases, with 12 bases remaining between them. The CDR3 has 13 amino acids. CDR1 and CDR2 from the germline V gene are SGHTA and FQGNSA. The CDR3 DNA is TGTGCCAGCAGTAAACAGGAGCGCACTGAAGCTTTCTTT. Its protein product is CASSKQERTEAFF.